Sequencing of this TCR beta chain was carried out in a study of regulatory T cells in long-lasting Graves disease (dated by TCRdb to 2020 to 2022). Describing the broader study: In the newly diagnosed Graves' disease group, patients had been taking antithyroid drugs for less than 3 months. A total of 33 samples underwent TCR sequencing, from 13 patients with persistent Graves' disease and 20 patients with newly diagnosed Graves' disease. Patients with persistent Graves' disease were compared with patients with newly diagnosed Graves' disease using TCR sequencing and RNA sequencing of peripheral blood. The study took place in China and was registered as a clinical trial. The study at large found these results: More public clonotypes were shared among persistent patients (around 3,000) than among newly diagnosed patients (approximately 930). Preferential use of TRBV28, TRBJ1-2 and TRBJ2-5 was observed in persistent disease, whereas TRBV20-1 and TRBJ2-1 were favored in newly diagnosed disease. Only peripheral blood was studied, because thyroid tissue, the primary lesion, was inaccessible. Compared with newly diagnosed patients, patients with persistent Graves' disease had lower TCR Shannon entropy and fewer highly expanded clones, which suggests clonal expansion. The authors noted that the small sample size was a limitation that may lower accuracy. Sequencing and analysis were limited to the TCR beta chain.

This clonotype was counted between two and nine times. No cognate antigen has been identified for it. It has no much larger one-base neighbor in the sample; base qualities were not kept. The time point label here, explained by the study, means: newly diagnosed GD, antithyroid drugs for less than 3 months. RNA was extracted from PBMCs in TRIzol for both TCR sequencing and RNA sequencing. Graves' disease was diagnosed according to American Thyroid Association guidelines. Patients were recruited from an endocrinology department in Xi'an, China. From each patient, roughly 9 milliliters of peripheral blood was collected into an EDTA anticoagulant tube. PBMCs were isolated by Ficoll Paque Plus density gradient separation without further T cell sorting. An Agilent 2100 Bioanalyzer and agarose gel were used to check RNA quality, while a NanoDrop 2000 measured RNA concentration. From the cysteine up to the phenylalanine, the CDR3 has a length of 16 residues. The only DNA kept is the CDR3, 48 bases in frame from the first base. From a lookup of the germline V gene, CDR1 and CDR2 are SGHTA and FQGNSA. Clipping removes 1 base from V and 3 bases from J, with 7 as the unmatched junction base count.

Libraries were built with multiplex PCR. Instrument on record: Illumina HiSeq 4000. iRepertoire HTBI primers and Arm-PCR amplification of CDR3 regions were used to construct TCR beta libraries. Gel purification was performed on PCR products prior to sequencing. The original methods were these. A total of around 66 TRBV and approximately 13 TRBJ segments were identified across samples and were used for gene usage analysis of CDR3 amino acid clonotypes. COPE and FqMerger were used to merge the filtered high-quality paired reads into contigs. Contigs were aligned with BLAST to IMGT TRBV, TRBD and TRBJ reference genes, and CDR3 was defined per IMGT. Any clonotype with a frequency above 0.1% was counted as a highly expanded clone. Shannon entropy was used to measure repertoire diversity, and the Gini coefficient was used to measure V-J evenness. Clonotypes shared by more than one individual were considered public. In TCRdb, the public reads were trimmed at Q25 with fastp and aligned with MiXCR, with productive beta chains retained. Entries that share a CDR3 protein sequence are merged under the most common genes and DNA. The V and J calls and clone size are TCRdb's, not the authors'. The sample has 350,000 to 450,000 distinct CDR3 sequences on record, over 14% of them singletons. The top ten clones comprise roughly 8% of the sample.

The data were also submitted as part of a second study, on T cells in Graves' hyperthyroidism and ophthalmopathy. That second publication adds: Graves' hyperthyroidism was defined as stable when no progression to ophthalmopathy occurred over 18 months of follow-up. Hyperthyroidism patients were newly diagnosed, had a disease duration of under 2 months, and were aged 18 to 65 years. Patients with uncontrolled infections, other autoimmune diseases, pregnancy or lactation were excluded. Clinical symptoms, serum thyroxine and TRAb, thyroid ultrasound, and orbital computed tomography formed the basis for the diagnoses. The TCR CDR3 was subjected to a first round of RT-PCR using the HTBI primer set and the Qiagen OneStep RT-PCR kit. Most expanded thyroid clonotypes (frequency above 0.001) were also detected in blood, suggesting blood repertoires may reflect thyroid immune responses. Ophthalmopathy was separated from stable hyperthyroidism by a 13 V-J signature model, with approximately 86% sensitivity and about 81% specificity obtained in cross-validation and 80%/75% obtained in testing. In validation, the model predicted progression to ophthalmopathy with around 71% sensitivity and approximately 78% specificity, a median of roughly seven months before onset. To identify TCR V-J signatures that set the groups apart, the researchers used a discovery cohort of 100 patients, made up of under 45 with Graves' ophthalmopathy and some 58 with stable Graves' hyperthyroidism. Prospective prediction of ophthalmopathy was tested in an independent validation cohort consisting of 18 hyperthyroidism patients and about 17 patients who later progressed to ophthalmopathy. The 100 discovery patients were divided at random into training and test sets in a 7:3 ratio. The study also compared thyroid tissue and blood T-cell repertoires from five or six Graves' hyperthyroidism patients. After sampling, hyperthyroidism patients received methimazole starting at 30 mg daily, and ophthalmopathy patients received high-dose intravenous methylprednisolone. Libraries were constructed in a second round of multiplex PCR, after which size selection and purification were carried out. Paired-end sequencing of the libraries was performed with 100 bp reads on an Illumina HiSeq2000. Raw data were processed with SOAPnuke, discarding reads with adapters, uncalled bases, mean Phred below 15, or no exact constant-primer or identifier match. High-quality paired reads were merged using COPE v1.2.5, and each unique nucleotide sequence was defined as a clonotype. MiTCR v1.1 was used to align the clonotypes against IMGT TRBV, TRBD and TRBJ reference segments. Analysis was restricted to V-J combinations with a frequency above 0.0001, which covered 99.2% of repertoires. A TCS score was defined as the ratio of F50 (clonal expansion) to E x V (chaos), with BLOSUM62-based TCRdist applied between CDR3 peptides within each V-J. Welch's t-statistics and random forest reduced roughly 530 V-J features to roughly 13, which were used in a naive Bayes classifier (R e1071). Sample size was not statistically predetermined, and investigators were not blinded to group allocation. The paper reports TCR Vbeta CDR3 sequencing of 135 peripheral blood samples: approximately 41 ophthalmopathy, fewer than 80 hyperthyroidism and some 17 progressor patients.

The rearrangement joined TRBV7-2 to TRBJ1-1; TRBD1 lines up with 8 middle nucleotides. The receptor comes from a middle-aged woman with Graves disease. Donor details come from another sample of the same person, matched by shared clones. The sample in question was peripheral blood mononuclear cells (PBMCs), obtained at new diagnosis, from a patient treated with antithyroid drugs. The CDR3 is CASSLVLGTGDTEAFF. The sequenced DNA: TGTGCCAGCAGCTTAGTTTTAGGGACAGGAGACACTGAAGCTTTCTTT. The reference TRBV7-2 and TRBJ1-1 proteins fill in what lies around the CDR3, so the full variable domain reads GAGVSQSPSNKVTEKGKDVELRCDPISGHTALYWYRQSLGQGLEFLIYFQGNSAPDKSGLPSDRFSAERTGGSVSTLTIQRTQQEDSAVYLCASSLVLGTGDTEAFFGQGTRLTVV.